Described below is a single T cell receptor beta chain sequence and its context. What it binds is unknown. Researchers ran the PCR with 60 Vbeta and 13 Jbeta primers. Sequencing used immunoSEQ multiplex PCR; TCRdb keeps in-frame clones, though not all of them. The sample includes 100,000 to 150,000 clones, about 73% of them seen just once. This specimen belongs to a study of cytomegalovirus exposure and HLA in healthy donors. From germline, CDR1 is SGHVS and CDR2 FQNEAQ. The junction had 3 bases not matched to a gene; V was cut back by 5 bases and J by 3 bases. This CDR3 has 14 residues. Study observations and caveats: Later analysis placed DRB1 highest and HLA-C lowest in TCR association rates, which differed by HLA locus. Reportedly, HLA-A and HLA-B alleles of most subjects were accurately predicted from TCR beta. Rare TCR sequences dominated, though some public TCRs recurred in many donors. Clonal expansion was found to be greater in HLA-associated TCR beta chains than in equally common others in a later analysis.

Sequenced material: PBMCs. This sequence originates from a woman in her fifties or sixties in good health and CMV-seropositive. The V gene is TRBV7-8, the J gene TRBJ2-5; 10 nucleotides agree with TRBD1. The CDR3 loop is CASSPGTGEETQYF. The CDR3 DNA follows: TGTGCCAGCAGCCCTGGGACAGGGGAAGAGACCCAGTACTTC.